This T cell receptor beta chain was recorded in a study of Graves' ophthalmopathy and Graves' hyperthyroidism. In the case of this clonotype: No antigen is known for it.

RNA transcripts were the source from which TCR beta CDR3 regions were amplified. In the first round, RT-PCR was carried out with HTBI primers, and a multiplex PCR formed the second round. In TCRdb, the multiplex PCR reads were re-called with MiXCR into one record per CDR3 protein. The data contain roughly 170,000 distinct CDR3 sequences, 35% to 45% of them seen just once; the ten biggest clones take up 8% to 9.5%. The CDR3 is 13 residues long. Germline V gene sequence: CDR1 MNHNS, CDR2 SASEGT. The J segment lost 4 bases and the V segment lost 5 bases, leaving 4 bases of the junction unmatched. Study observations and caveats: A majority of expanded thyroid clonotypes exceeding 0.001 frequency were likewise present in blood.

The receptor was isolated from a man aged 25 to 45 with Graves' ophthalmopathy. The sample comprised peripheral blood. The rearrangement links TRBV6-1 to TRBJ2-7; 8 bases align to TRBD2. The CDR3 loop reads CASSRSGSYEQYF. DNA for the CDR3: TGTGCCAGCAGTAGAAGCGGGAGTTACGAGCAGTACTTC.